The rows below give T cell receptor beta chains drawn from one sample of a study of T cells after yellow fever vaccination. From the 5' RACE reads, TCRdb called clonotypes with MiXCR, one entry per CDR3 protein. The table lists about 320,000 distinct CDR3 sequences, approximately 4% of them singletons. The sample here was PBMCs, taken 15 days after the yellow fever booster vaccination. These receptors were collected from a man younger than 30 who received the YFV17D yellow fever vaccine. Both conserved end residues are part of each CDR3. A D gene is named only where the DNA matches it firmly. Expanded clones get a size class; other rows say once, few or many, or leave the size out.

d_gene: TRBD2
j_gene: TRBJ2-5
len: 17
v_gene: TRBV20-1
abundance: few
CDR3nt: TGCAGTGCTAGAGATTTTCGTGGGGAGCGGGGGTGGGAGACCCAGTACTTC
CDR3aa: CSARDFRGERGWETQYF

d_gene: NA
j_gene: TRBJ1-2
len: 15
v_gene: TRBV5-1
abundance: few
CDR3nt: TGCGCCAGCAGCTTGGACGACAGAGGCTCCTATGGCTACACCTTC
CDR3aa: CASSLDDRGSYGYTF

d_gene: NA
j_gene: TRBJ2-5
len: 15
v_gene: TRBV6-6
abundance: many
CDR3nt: TGTGCCAGCAGTTACTCTCGACAGATACGGGAGACCCAGTACTTC
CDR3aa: CASSYSRQIRETQYF

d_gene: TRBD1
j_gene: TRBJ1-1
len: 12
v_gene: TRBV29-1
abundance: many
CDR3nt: TGCAGCGTGACCGGACAGGGGGCCCAAGCTTTCTTT
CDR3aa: CSVTGQGAQAFF

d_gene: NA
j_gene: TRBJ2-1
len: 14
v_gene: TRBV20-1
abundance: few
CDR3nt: TGCAGTGCTAGCGACGACATGAAAGACAATGAGCAGTTCTTC
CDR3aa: CSASDDMKDNEQFF

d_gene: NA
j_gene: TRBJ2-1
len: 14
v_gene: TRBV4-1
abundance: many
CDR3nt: TGCGCCAGCAGCCAAGAAGCGCGACCTAATGAGCAGTTCTTC
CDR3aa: CASSQEARPNEQFF

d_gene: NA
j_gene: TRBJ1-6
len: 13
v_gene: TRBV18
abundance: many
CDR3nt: TGTGCCAGCTCACCCTACGATTTGGTCACCCTCCACTTT
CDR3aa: CASSPYDLVTLHF

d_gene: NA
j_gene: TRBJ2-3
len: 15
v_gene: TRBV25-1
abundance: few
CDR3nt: TGTGCCAGCACCACCCTAGGGGAGAATACCGATACGCAGTATTTT
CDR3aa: CASTTLGENTDTQYF

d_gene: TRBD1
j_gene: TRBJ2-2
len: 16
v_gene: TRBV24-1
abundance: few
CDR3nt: TGTGCCACCAGTGATTACTGGGACAGGGGATCCGGGGAGCTGTTTTTT
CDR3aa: CATSDYWDRGSGELFF

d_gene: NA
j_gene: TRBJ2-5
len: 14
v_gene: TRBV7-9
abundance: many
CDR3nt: TGTGCCAGCAGCTTAGCCGGGATTCGTGAGACCCAGTACTTC
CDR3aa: CASSLAGIRETQYF

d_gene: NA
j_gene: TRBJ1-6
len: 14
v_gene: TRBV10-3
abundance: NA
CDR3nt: TGTGCCATCAGTCCGGACAGTTTTAATTCACCCCTCCACTTT
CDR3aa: CAISPDSFNSPLHF

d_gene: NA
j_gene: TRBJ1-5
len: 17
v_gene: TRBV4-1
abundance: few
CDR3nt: TGCGCCAGCAGCCAAAGCTTCCTCAGGACAACAAATCAGCCCCAGCATTTT
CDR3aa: CASSQSFLRTTNQPQHF

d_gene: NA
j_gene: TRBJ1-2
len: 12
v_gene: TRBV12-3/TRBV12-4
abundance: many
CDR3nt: TGTGCCAGCAGTATAGGACAGTATGGCTACACCTTC
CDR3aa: CASSIGQYGYTF

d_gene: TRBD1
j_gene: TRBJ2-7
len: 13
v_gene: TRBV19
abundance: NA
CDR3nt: TGTGCCAGTAGCCAGGGGGCTCCTTCAGGGCAGTACTTC
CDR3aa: CASSQGAPSGQYF

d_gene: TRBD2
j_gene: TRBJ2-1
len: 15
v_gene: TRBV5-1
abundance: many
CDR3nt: TGCGCCAGCAGCTTGTCCCTAGCGGGGACCAATGAGCAGTTCTTC
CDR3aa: CASSLSLAGTNEQFF

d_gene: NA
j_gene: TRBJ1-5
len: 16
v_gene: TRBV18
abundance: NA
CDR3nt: TGTGCCAGCTCACCTAATGGGGGGGGGCGAAGTCAGCCCCAGCATTTT
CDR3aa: CASSPNGGGRSQPQHF

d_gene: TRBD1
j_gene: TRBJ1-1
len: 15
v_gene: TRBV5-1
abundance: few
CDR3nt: TGCGCCAGCAGCAGGACAGGGATCGCGAACACTGAAGCTTTCTTT
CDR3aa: CASSRTGIANTEAFF